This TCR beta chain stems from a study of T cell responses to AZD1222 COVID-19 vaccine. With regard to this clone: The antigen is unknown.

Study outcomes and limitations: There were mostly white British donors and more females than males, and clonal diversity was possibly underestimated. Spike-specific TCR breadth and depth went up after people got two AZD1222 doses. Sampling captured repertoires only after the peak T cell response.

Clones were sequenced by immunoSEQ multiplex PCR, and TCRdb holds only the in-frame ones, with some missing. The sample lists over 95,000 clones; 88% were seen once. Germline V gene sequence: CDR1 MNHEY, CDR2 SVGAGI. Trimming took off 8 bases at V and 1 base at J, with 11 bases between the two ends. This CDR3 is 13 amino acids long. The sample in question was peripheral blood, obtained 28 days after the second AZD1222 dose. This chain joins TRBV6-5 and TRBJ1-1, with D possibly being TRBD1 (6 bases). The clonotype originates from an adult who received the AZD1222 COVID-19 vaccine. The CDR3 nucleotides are TGTGCCAGCCGCGGACAGCCGAACACTGAAGCTTTCTTT. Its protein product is CASRGQPNTEAFF.